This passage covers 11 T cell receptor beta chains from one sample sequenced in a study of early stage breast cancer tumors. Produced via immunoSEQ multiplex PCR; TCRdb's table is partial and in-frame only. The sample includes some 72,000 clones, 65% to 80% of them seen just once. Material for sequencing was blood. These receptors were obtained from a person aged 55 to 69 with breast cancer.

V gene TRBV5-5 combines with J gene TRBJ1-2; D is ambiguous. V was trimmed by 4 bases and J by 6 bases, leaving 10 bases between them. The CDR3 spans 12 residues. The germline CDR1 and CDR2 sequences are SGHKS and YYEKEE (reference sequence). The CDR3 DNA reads TGTGCCAGCAGCCTACAGTTGGATGGCTACACCTTC. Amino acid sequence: CASSLQLDGYTF.

The DNA for the CDR3 is TGTGCCAGCAGCACTAGCGGCACTGAAGCTTTCTTT. It is translated as CASSTSGTEAFF. The V gene is TRBV6-6, the J gene TRBJ1-1; D is uncertain. This CDR3 contains 12 residues. V was clipped by 6 bases and J by 4 bases, with 9 bases between them. Germline loops: CDR1 MNHNY, CDR2 SVGAGI (reference sequence).

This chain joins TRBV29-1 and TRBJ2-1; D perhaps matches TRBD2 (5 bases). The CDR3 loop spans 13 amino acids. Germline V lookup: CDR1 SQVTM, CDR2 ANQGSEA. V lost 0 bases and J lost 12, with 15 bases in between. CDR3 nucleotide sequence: TGCAGCGTTGAAGATGGGGAAGCGGTAAGGCAGTTCTTC. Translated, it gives CSVEDGEAVRQFF.

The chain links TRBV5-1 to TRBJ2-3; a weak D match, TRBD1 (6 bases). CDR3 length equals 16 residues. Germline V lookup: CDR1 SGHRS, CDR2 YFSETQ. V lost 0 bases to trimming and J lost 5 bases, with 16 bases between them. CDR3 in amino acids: CASSLEGVWLEDTQYF. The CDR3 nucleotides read TGCGCCAGCAGCTTGGAGGGGGTTTGGTTGGAAGATACGCAGTATTTT.

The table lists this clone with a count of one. The DNA of the CDR3 is TGCGCCAGCAGCGCATTGACGGGACAGGGAACAAGAGGGACCCAGTACTTC. It codes for CASSALTGQGTRGTQYF. The rearrangement links TRBV5-1 to TRBJ2-5, with 9 bases fitting TRBD1. Unmatched junction bases numbered 17, after V lost 4 bases and J lost 7 bases. The CDR3 consists of 17 residues. Germline V gene data show CDR1 as SGHRS and CDR2 as YFSETQ.

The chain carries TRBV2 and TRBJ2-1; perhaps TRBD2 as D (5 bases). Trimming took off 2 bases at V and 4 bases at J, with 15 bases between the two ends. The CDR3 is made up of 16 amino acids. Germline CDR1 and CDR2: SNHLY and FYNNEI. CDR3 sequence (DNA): TGTGCCAGCAGTGAACCCCGCCGGACTGGGTACAATGAGCAGTTCTTC. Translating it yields CASSEPRRTGYNEQFF.

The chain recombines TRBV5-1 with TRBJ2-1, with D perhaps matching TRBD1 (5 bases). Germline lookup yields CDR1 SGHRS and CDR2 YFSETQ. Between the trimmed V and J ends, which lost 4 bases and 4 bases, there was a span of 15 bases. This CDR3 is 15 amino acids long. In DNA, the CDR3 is TGCGCCAGCAGCCCCGGATGGGGCCTTTACAATGAGCAGTTCTTC. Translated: CASSPGWGLYNEQFF.

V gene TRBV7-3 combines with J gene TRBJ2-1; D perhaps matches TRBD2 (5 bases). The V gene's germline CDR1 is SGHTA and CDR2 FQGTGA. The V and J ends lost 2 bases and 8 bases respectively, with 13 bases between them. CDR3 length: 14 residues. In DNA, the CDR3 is TGTGCCAGCAGCTTATCTGGGAGCCTCGATGAGCAGTTCTTC. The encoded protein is CASSLSGSLDEQFF.

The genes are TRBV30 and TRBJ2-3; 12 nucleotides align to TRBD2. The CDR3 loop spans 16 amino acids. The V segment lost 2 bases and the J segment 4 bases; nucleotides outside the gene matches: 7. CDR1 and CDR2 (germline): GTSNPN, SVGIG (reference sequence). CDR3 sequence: CAWSQGLAGGADTQYF. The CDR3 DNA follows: TGTGCCTGGAGTCAGGGGCTAGCGGGGGGGGCAGATACGCAGTATTTT.

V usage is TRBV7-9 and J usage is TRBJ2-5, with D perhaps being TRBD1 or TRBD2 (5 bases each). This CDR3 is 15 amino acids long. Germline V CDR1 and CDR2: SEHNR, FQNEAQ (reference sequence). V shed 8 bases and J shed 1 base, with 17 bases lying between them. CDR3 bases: TGTGCCAGCCGGCGAAGGACTGACAGCCAAGAGACCCAGTACTTC. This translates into CASRRRTDSQETQYF.

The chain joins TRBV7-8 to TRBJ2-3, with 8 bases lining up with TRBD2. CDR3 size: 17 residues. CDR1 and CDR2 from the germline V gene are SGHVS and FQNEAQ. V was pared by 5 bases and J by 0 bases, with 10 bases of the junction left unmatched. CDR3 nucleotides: TGTGCCAGCAGCCCGCCTGAGGGCGGGGGGAGCACAGATACGCAGTATTTT. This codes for CASSPPEGGGSTDTQYF.